These 5 T cell receptor beta chains were all obtained from the same sample, sequenced in a study of blood T cell repertoires in COVID-19. The repertoire was sequenced with immunoSEQ multiplex PCR; TCRdb's copy has only in-frame clones and lacks some. The sample has over 400,000 clones; around 90% are singletons. The sample consisted of peripheral blood. The receptors originated from a woman aged 50 to 60 with COVID-19, enrolled during active disease.

The CDR3 coding sequence is TGTGCCAGCAGTCGTCGGGGGGGATTCTACGAGCAGTACTTC. As protein: CASSRRGGFYEQYF. The rearrangement links TRBV27 to TRBJ2-7; 8 nucleotides line up with TRBD2. Looked up from germline, CDR1 is MNHEY and CDR2 is SMNVEV (reference sequence). Trimming took 5 bases from V and 3 from J; bases not matched to a gene: 6. The CDR3 length is 14 residues.

The chain uses TRBV2 and TRBJ1-4; D remains ambiguous. The CDR3 spans 12 residues. Germline loops: CDR1 SNHLY, CDR2 FYNNEI. Trimming pared 6 bases from V and 8 bases from J, leaving 10 bases between. CDR3 bases: TGTGCCAGCAGCCCTACCGTCGAAAAACTGTTTTTT. Its protein is CASSPTVEKLFF.

The rearrangement uses TRBV30 and TRBJ1-2, with 12 bases aligning to TRBD1. The V segment lost 4 bases and the J segment 10 bases; nucleotides outside the gene matches: 4. Germline V gene sequence: CDR1 GTSNPN, CDR2 SVGIG (reference sequence). This CDR3 comprises 12 residues. This chain's CDR3 is CAWTPGQGAYTF. CDR3 DNA: TGTGCCTGGACCCCGGGACAGGGGGCCTACACCTTC. Drawing the rest from reference TRBV30 and TRBJ1-2, the complete variable domain is SQTIHQWPATLVQPVGSPLSLECTVEGTSNPNLYWYRQAAGRGLQLLFYSVGIGQISSEVPQNLSASRPQDRQFILSSKKLLLSDSGFYLCAWTPGQGAYTFGSGTRLTVV.

V usage is TRBV9 and J usage is TRBJ2-2, with TRBD1 identical over 8 bases. The CDR3 contains 17 residues. Germline CDR1 is SGDLS and CDR2 is YYNGEE. V dropped 4 bases and J dropped 6; count of bases not matched to a gene: 14. Written as DNA, the CDR3 is TGTGCCAGCAGCCGTCTCCTAGACAGGGGAGGATCCGGGGAGCTGTTTTTT. Translated: CASSRLLDRGGSGELFF.

The V gene is TRBV19, the J gene TRBJ1-1; tentatively, D is TRBD1 (5 bases). Germline V gene data show CDR1 as LNHDA and CDR2 as SQIVND (reference sequence). The CDR3 runs 16 residues. V was cut by 8 bases and J by 0 bases, with 19 bases left in between. CDR3 sequence reads: CASGGGSGAMNTEAFF. CDR3 coding DNA: TGTGCCAGTGGGGGGGGTAGCGGGGCCATGAACACTGAAGCTTTCTTT.